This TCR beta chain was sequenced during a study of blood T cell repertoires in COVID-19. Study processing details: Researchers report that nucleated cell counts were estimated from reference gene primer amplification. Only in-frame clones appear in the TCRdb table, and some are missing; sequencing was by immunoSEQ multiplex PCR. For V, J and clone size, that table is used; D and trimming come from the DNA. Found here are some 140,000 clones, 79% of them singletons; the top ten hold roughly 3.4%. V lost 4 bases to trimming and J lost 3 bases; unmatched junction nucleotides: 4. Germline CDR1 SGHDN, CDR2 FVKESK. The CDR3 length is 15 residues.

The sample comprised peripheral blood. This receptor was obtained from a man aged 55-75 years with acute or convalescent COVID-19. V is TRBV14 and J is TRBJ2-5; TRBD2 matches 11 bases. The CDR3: CASSLPTSGEETQYF. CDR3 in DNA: TGTGCCAGCAGCCTCCCGACTAGCGGGGAAGAGACCCAGTACTTC.